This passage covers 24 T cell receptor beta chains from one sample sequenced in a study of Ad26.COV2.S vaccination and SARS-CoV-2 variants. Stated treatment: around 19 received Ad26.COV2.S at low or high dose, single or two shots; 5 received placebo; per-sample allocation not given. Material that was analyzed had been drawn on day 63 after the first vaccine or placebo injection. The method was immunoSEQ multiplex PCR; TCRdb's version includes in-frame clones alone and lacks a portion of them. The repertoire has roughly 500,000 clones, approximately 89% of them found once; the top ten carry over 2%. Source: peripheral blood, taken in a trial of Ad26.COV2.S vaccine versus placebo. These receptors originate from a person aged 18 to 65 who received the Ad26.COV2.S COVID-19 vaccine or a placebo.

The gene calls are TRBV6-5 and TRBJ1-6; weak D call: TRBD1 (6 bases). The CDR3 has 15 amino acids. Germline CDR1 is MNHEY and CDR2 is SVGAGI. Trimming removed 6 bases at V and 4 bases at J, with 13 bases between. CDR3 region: CASRGDIRYNSPLHF. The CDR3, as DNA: TGTGCCAGCAGGGGGGACATTCGGTATAATTCACCCCTCCACTTT.

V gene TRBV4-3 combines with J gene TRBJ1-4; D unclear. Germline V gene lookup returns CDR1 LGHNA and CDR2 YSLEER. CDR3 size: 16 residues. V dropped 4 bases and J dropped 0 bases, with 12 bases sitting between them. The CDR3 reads CASSPTHFATNEKLFF. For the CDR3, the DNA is TGCGCCAGCAGCCCGACACATTTTGCAACTAATGAAAAACTGTTTTTT.

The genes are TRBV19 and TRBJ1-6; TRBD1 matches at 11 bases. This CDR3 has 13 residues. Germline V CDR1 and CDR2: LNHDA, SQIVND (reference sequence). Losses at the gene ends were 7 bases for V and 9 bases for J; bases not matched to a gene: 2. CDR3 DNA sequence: TGTGCCAGTACCGGGACAGGGGGTTCACCCCTCCACTTT. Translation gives CASTGTGGSPLHF.

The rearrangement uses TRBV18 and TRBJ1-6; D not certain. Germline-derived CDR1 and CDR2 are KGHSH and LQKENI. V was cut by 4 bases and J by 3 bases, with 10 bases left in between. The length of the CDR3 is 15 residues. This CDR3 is CASSLPGRYNSPLHF. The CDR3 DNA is TGTGCCAGCTCACTACCGGGTCGCTATAATTCACCCCTCCACTTT. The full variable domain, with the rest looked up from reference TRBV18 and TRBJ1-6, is NAGVMQNPRHLVRRRGQEARLRCSPMKGHSHVYWYRQLPEEGLKFMVYLQKENIIDESGMPKERFSAEFPKEGPSILRIQQVVRGDSAAYFCASSLPGRYNSPLHFGNGTRLTVT.

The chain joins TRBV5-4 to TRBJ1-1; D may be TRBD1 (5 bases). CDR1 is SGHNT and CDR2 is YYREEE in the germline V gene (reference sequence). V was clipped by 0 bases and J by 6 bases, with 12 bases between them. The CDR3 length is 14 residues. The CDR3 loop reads CASSLEPGSPEAFF. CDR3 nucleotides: TGTGCCAGCAGCTTGGAGCCAGGGAGCCCTGAAGCTTTCTTT.

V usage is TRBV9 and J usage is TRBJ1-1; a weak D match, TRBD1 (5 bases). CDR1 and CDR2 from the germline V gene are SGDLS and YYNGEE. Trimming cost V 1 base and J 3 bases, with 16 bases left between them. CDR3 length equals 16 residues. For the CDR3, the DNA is TGTGCCAGCAGCGTACAGGGTTCCTACCATGACACTGAAGCTTTCTTT. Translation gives CASSVQGSYHDTEAFF.

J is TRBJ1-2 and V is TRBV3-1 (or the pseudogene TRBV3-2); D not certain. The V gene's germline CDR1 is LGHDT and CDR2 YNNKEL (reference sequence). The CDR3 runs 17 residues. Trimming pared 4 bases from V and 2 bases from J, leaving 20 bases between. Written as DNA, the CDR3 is TGTGCCAGCAGCCTAACCCCGCGGGAGTCGGGGAACTATGGCTACACCTTC. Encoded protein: CASSLTPRESGNYGYTF.

The CDR3 protein is CASSLQTTPTQYF. CDR3 bases: TGTGCCAGCAGCCTCCAGACTACCCCGACCCAGTACTTC. The rearrangement links TRBV7-2 to TRBJ2-5; D may be TRBD2 (5 bases). The CDR3 covers 13 residues. Germline V gene data show CDR1 as SGHTA and CDR2 as FQGNSA. V lost 5 bases and J lost 7, with 14 bases in between. Using reference TRBV7-2 and TRBJ2-5 for the parts outside the CDR3, the full variable domain is GAGVSQSPSNKVTEKGKDVELRCDPISGHTALYWYRQSLGQGLEFLIYFQGNSAPDKSGLPSDRFSAERTGGSVSTLTIQRTQQEDSAVYLCASSLQTTPTQYFGPGTRLLVL.

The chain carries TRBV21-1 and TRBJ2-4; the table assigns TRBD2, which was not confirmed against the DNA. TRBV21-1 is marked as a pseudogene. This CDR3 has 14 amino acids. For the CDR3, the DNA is TGTGCCAGCAGCAAAGGTAAAGAGGAAAACATTCAGTACTTC. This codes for CASSKGKEENIQYF.

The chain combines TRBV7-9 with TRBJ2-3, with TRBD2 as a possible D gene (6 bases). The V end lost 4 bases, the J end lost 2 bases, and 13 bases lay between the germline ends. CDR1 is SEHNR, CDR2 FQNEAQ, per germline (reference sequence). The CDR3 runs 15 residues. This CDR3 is CASSYGTFSTDTQYF. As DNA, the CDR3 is TGTGCCAGCAGCTATGGGACTTTTTCCACAGATACGCAGTATTTT.

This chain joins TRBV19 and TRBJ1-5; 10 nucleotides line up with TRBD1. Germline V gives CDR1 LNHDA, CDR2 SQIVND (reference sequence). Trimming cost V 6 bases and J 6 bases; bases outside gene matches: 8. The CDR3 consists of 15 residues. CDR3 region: CASSIDRGQGQPQHF. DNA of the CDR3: TGTGCCAGTAGCATCGACAGGGGGCAGGGTCAGCCCCAGCATTTT.

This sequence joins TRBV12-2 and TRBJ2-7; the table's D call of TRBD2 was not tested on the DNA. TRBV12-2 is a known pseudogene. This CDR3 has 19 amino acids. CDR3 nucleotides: TGTGCAAGTCGCTTATCCCTTTACCTCTTAGCGGGAGGGCCGAGTGAGCAGTACGTC. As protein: CASRLSLYLLAGGPSEQYV.

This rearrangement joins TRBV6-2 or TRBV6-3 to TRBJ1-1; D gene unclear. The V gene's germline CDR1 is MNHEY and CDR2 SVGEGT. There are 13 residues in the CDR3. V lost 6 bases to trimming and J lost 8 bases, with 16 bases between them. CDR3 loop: CASSRPRGWEAFF. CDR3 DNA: TGTGCCAGCAGCCGCCCCCGGGGATGGGAAGCTTTCTTT.

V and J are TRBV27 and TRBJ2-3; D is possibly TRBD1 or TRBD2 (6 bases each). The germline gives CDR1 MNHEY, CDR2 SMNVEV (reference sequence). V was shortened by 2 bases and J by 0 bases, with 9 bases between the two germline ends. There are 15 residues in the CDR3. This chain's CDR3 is CASSLGGGSTDTQYF. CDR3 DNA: TGTGCCAGCAGTTTAGGAGGGGGTAGCACAGATACGCAGTATTTT.

The CDR3 is CATSLSGGNQPQHF. The CDR3 region has the DNA TGTGCCACCAGTCTATCTGGGGGTAATCAGCCCCAGCATTTT. V gene TRBV24-1 combines with J gene TRBJ1-5; D is possibly TRBD1 (5 bases). Germline assignment: CDR1 KGHDR and CDR2 SFDVKD. This CDR3 is built from 14 residues. V lost 6 bases and J lost 4, with 12 bases in between.

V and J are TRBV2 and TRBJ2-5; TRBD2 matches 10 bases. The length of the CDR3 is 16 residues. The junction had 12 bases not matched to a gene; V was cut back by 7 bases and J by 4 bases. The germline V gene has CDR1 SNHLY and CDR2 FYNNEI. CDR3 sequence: CASNRSPLAGVETQYF. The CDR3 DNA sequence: TGTGCCAGCAACCGGTCCCCCCTAGCGGGGGTAGAGACCCAGTACTTC.

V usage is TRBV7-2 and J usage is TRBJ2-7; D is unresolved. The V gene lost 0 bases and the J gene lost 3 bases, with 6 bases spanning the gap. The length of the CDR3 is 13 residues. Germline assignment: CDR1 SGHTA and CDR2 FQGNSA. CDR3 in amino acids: CASSLAGSYEQYV. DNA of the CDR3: TGTGCCAGCAGCTTAGCAGGTAGCTACGAGCAGTACGTC.

DNA for the CDR3: TGTGCCAGCAGACGGGACTTTTACACAGATACGCAGTATTTT. This translates into CASRRDFYTDTQYF. This chain links TRBV27 with TRBJ2-3; tentatively, D is TRBD2 (6 bases). The CDR3 extends over 14 amino acids. Germline V gives CDR1 MNHEY, CDR2 SMNVEV (reference sequence). V was clipped by 6 bases and J by 2 bases, with 12 bases between them.

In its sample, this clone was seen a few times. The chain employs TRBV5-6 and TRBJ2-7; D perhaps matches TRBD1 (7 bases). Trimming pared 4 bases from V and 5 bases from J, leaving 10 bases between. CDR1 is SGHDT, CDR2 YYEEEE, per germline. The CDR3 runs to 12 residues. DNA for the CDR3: TGTGCCAGCAGCACAGGGGAGGACGAGCAGTACGTC. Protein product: CASSTGEDEQYV.

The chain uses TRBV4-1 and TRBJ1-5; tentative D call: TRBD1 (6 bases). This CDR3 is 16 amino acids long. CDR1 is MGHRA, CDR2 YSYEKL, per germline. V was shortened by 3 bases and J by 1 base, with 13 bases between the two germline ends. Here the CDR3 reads CASSQNRVESNQPQHF. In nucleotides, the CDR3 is TGCGCCAGCAGCCAGAACAGGGTAGAAAGCAATCAGCCCCAGCATTTT.

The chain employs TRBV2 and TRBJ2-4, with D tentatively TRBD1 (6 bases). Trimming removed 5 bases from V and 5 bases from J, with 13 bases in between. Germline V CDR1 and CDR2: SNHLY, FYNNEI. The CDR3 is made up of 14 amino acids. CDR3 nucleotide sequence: TGTGCCAGCAGTTTACAGGGTTTGGAAAACATTCAGTACTTC. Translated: CASSLQGLENIQYF.

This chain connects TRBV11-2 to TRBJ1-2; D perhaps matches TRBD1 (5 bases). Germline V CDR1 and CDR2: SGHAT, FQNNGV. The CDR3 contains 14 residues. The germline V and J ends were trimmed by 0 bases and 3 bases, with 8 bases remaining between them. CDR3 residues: CASSLEGTYYGYTF. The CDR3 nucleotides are TGTGCCAGCAGCTTAGAAGGGACCTACTATGGCTACACCTTC. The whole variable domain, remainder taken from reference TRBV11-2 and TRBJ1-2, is EAGVAQSPRYKIIEKRQSVAFWCNPISGHATLYWYQQILGQGPKLLIQFQNNGVVDDSQLPKDRFSAERLKGVDSTLKIQPAKLEDSAVYLCASSLEGTYYGYTFGSGTRLTVV.

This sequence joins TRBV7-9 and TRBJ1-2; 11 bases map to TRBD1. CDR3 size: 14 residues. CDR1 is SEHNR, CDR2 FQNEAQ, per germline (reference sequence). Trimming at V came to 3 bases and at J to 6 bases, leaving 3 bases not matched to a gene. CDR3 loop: CASSFGQGADGYTF. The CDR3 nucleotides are TGTGCCAGCAGCTTCGGACAGGGGGCGGATGGCTACACCTTC.

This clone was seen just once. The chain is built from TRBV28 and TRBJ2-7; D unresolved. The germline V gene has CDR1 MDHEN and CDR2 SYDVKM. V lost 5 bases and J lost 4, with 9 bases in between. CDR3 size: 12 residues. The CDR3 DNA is TGTGCCAGCAGTGTGACCGAATACGAGCAGTACTTC. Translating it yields CASSVTEYEQYF.